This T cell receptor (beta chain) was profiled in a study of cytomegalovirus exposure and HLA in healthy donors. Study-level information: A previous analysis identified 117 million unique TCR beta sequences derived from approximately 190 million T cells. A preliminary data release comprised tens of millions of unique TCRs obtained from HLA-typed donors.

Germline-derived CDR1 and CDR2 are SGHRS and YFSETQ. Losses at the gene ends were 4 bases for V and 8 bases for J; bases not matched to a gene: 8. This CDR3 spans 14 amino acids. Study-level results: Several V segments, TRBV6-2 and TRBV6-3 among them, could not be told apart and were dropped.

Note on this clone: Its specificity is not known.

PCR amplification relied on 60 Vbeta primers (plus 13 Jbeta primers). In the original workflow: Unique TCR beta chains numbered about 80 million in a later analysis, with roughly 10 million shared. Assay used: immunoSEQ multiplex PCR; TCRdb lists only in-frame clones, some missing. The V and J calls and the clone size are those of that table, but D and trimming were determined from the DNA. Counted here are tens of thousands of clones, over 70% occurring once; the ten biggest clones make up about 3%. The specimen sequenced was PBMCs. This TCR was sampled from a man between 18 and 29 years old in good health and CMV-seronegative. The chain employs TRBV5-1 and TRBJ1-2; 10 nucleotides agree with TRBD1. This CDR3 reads CASSADRGSRGYTF. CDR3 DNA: TGCGCCAGCAGCGCGGACAGGGGGTCGCGGGGCTACACCTTC.